These 24 T cell receptor beta chains came from one sample sequenced in a study of T cell clonotyping in hematopoietic cell transplantation (dated by TCRdb to the early 2020s). The sample's time point label is to be understood as: recipient sample about 28 days before transplant, after cytoreduction. The library was made by the immunoSEQ multiplex PCR assay. The immuneACCESS repertoire file appears here via TCRdb, limited to in-frame rearrangements. These files lack a portion of the clones; in checked studies, under half of the deficit traces to unresolved V genes, and the cause of the others is not known. For this sample there are about 41,000 clones; 85% appear just once. About 2.6% of the sample comes from the top ten. Sequenced material: peripheral blood mononuclear cells, taken before stem cell transplant. The origin of the receptors is a man aged 60 to 75 with acute myeloid leukemia. Some clones in this sample may be carry-over from other donors' samples.

The rearrangement uses TRBV27 and TRBJ2-1; a possible D gene is TRBD1 (6 bases). CDR3 length: 15 amino acids. The V end was cut by 8 bases, the J end by 2 bases, with 16 bases between. Germline CDR1 MNHEY, CDR2 SMNVEV (reference sequence). CDR3 residues: CASGPRDTAYNEQFF. In DNA form, the CDR3 reads TGTGCCAGCGGACCTCGGGACACCGCCTACAATGAGCAGTTCTTC.

The chain uses TRBV18 and TRBJ2-5, with a possible D match to TRBD1 (5 bases). The germline V and J ends were trimmed by 1 base and 4 bases, with 16 bases remaining between them. Per germline, CDR1 KGHSH and CDR2 LQKENI. CDR3 size: 16 residues. CDR3 DNA: TGTGCCAGCTCACCACTTAGGGTACAGGTGGGAGAGACCCAGTACTTC. It translates to CASSPLRVQVGETQYF. The complete variable domain, with remaining parts taken from reference TRBV18 and TRBJ2-5, reads NAGVMQNPRHLVRRRGQEARLRCSPMKGHSHVYWYRQLPEEGLKFMVYLQKENIIDESGMPKERFSAEFPKEGPSILRIQQVVRGDSAAYFCASSPLRVQVGETQYFGPGTRLLVL.

J is TRBJ1-1 and V is TRBV5-1; a possible D gene is TRBD1 (6 bases). From germline, CDR1 is SGHRS and CDR2 YFSETQ. V was cut by 4 bases and J by 1 base, with 14 bases left in between. This CDR3 comprises 15 residues. CDR3 protein: CASSRREGGNTEAFF. CDR3 DNA sequence: TGCGCCAGCAGCCGGAGGGAGGGGGGGAACACTGAAGCTTTCTTT. The full variable domain, its missing parts supplied by reference TRBV5-1 and TRBJ1-1, is KAGVTQTPRYLIKTRGQQVTLSCSPISGHRSVSWYQQTPGQGLQFLFEYFSETQRNKGNFPGRFSGRQFSNSRSEMNVSTLELGDSALYLCASSRREGGNTEAFFGQGTRLTVV.

The CDR3 region is CASSIWTSGGSTSTDTQYF. CDR3 coding DNA: TGTGCCAGCAGCATATGGACTAGCGGGGGTTCAACTAGCACAGATACGCAGTATTTT. The V and J genes are TRBV5-4 and TRBJ2-3; 13 bases align to TRBD2. Looked up from germline, CDR1 is SGHNT and CDR2 is YYREEE (reference sequence). The length of the CDR3 is 19 residues. With V trimmed by 4 bases and J by 0 bases, 11 bases remained unmatched.

The rearrangement links TRBV14 to TRBJ2-3; the match to TRBD2 covers 12 bases. Germline V lookup: CDR1 SGHDN, CDR2 FVKESK. The junction had 3 bases not matched to a gene; V was cut back by 4 bases and J by 1 base. The CDR3 runs to 16 residues. CDR3 DNA: TGTGCCAGCAGCCCGAGACTAGCGGGGGGCACAGATACGCAGTATTTT. Protein product: CASSPRLAGGTDTQYF.

The rearrangement uses TRBV7-2 and TRBJ2-6; no reliable D call. The V gene lost 7 bases and the J gene lost 4 bases, with 14 bases spanning the gap. The CDR3 is 15 amino acids. CDR1 is SGHTA and CDR2 is FQGNSA in the germline V gene. CDR3 bases: TGTGCCAGCACCAGAACTGTACAGGGGGCCAACGTCCTGACTTTC. Translation: CASTRTVQGANVLTF.

V is TRBV7-2 and J is TRBJ2-7, with TRBD2 identical over 7 bases. Germline CDR1 and CDR2: SGHTA and FQGNSA. The trim removed 10 bases at V and 0 bases at J, leaving 12 bases unmatched. This CDR3 is 15 amino acids long. The CDR3 region is CATGSGSGDSYEQYF. The CDR3, as DNA: TGTGCCACCGGGTCGGGCAGCGGGGACTCCTACGAGCAGTACTTC.

V usage is TRBV2 and J usage is TRBJ2-3, with D possibly matching TRBD2 (6 bases). CDR1 and CDR2 (germline): SNHLY, FYNNEI. This CDR3 has 14 residues. V shed 4 bases and J shed 6 bases, with 14 bases lying between them. The CDR3 DNA sequence: TGTGCCAGCAGTGTAGGTTGGGACTTGGATACGCAGTATTTT. Amino acid sequence: CASSVGWDLDTQYF.

This clone has a handful of counts. V and J are TRBV28 and TRBJ2-7, with D possibly TRBD1 on 5 matching bases. The CDR3 is made up of 12 amino acids. CDR1 MDHEN and CDR2 SYDVKM come from the germline V gene. V was trimmed by 6 bases and J by 7 bases, leaving 13 bases between them. CDR3 in DNA: TGTGCCAGCAGCCCACTCAGGGCAGAGCAGTACTTC. Protein sequence: CASSPLRAEQYF.

The chain links TRBV7-2 to TRBJ1-1; D is unclear. Germline CDR1 SGHTA, CDR2 FQGNSA. This CDR3 comprises 14 residues. Trimming took off 0 bases at V and 0 bases at J, with 5 bases between the two ends. The DNA of the CDR3 is TGTGCCAGCAGCTTAGCAGATTTGAACACTGAAGCTTTCTTT. Encoded protein: CASSLADLNTEAFF.

The V call is TRBV7-2, the J call TRBJ1-1; D ambiguous. The V and J ends lost 2 bases and 1 base respectively, with 5 bases between them. The CDR3 runs to 13 residues. In germline, CDR1 is SGHTA, CDR2 FQGNSA. This chain's CDR3 is CASSLRGNTEAFF. In nucleotides, the CDR3 is TGTGCCAGCAGCTTAAGAGGGAACACTGAAGCTTTCTTT.

The CDR3 bases are TGTGCCAGCAGACACCATCTTAGCGGGGGGGCAGAGACCCAGTACTTC. It specifies CASRHHLSGGAETQYF. The chain has TRBV2 and TRBJ2-5; 11 positions agree with TRBD2. The V and J ends lost 6 bases and 4 bases, in that order; junction bases with no gene match: 10. The CDR3 sequence is 16 residues long. Germline CDR1 SNHLY, CDR2 FYNNEI.

The V gene is TRBV10-1, the J gene TRBJ2-5, with 11 bases that match TRBD2. Germline CDR1 is WNHNN and CDR2 is SYGVQD (reference sequence). The CDR3 has 17 residues. Trimming at V came to 7 bases and at J to 6 bases, leaving 16 bases not matched to a gene. The CDR3 DNA reads TGCGCCAGCACCGAACTCGGGACTAGCGGCCCTTCGAAGACCCAGTACTTC. Protein: CASTELGTSGPSKTQYF.

V usage is TRBV9 and J usage is TRBJ2-1; no firm D call. CDR1 SGDLS and CDR2 YYNGEE come from the germline V gene. Trimming took 4 bases from V and 7 from J, leaving 21 bases between them. This CDR3 has 16 residues. CDR3: CASSSRVRVGSNEQFF. The CDR3 DNA reads as TGTGCCAGCAGCTCCCGGGTTCGGGTAGGATCGAATGAGCAGTTCTTC.

This chain's CDR3 is CASSLVASRYNSPLHF. The CDR3 coding sequence is TGTGCCAGCAGCTTGGTGGCGTCACGTTATAATTCACCCCTCCACTTT. The V gene is TRBV5-6, the J gene TRBJ1-6; D is undetermined. The germline gives CDR1 SGHDT, CDR2 YYEEEE. The germline V and J ends were trimmed by 0 bases and 4 bases, with 11 bases remaining between them. CDR3 length equals 16 residues. The complete variable domain, with remaining parts taken from reference TRBV5-6 and TRBJ1-6, reads DAGVTQSPTHLIKTRGQQVTLRCSPKSGHDTVSWYQQALGQGPQFIFQYYEEEERQRGNFPDRFSGHQFPNYSSELNVNALLLGDSALYLCASSLVASRYNSPLHFGNGTRLTVT.

The rearrangement uses TRBV9 and TRBJ2-5; tentatively, D is TRBD2 (7 bases). CDR1 and CDR2 from the germline V gene are SGDLS and YYNGEE. This CDR3 region has 14 residues. Trimming took 4 bases from V and 2 from J, leaving 12 bases between them. CDR3 DNA sequence: TGTGCCAGCAGCAGGGGAGGGGGACAAGAGACCCAGTACTTC. Translated, it gives CASSRGGGQETQYF.

The rearrangement links TRBV4-3 to TRBJ2-3; 10 nucleotides agree with TRBD2. J gave up 6 bases and V 1 base, and 10 bases lay outside the gene matches. Germline CDR1 reads LGHNA; CDR2 reads YSLEER. This CDR3 has 17 amino acids. The CDR3 bases are TGCGCCAGCAGCCAAGCCACCAGCGGGGGGGAGGAGGATACGCAGTATTTT. This translates into CASSQATSGGEEDTQYF.

The rearrangement links TRBV11-3 to TRBJ2-1; a possible D gene is TRBD2 (6 bases). Between the trimmed V and J ends, which lost 5 bases and 7 bases, there was a span of 9 bases. CDR1 SGHNT and CDR2 YENEEA come from the germline V gene. The CDR3 runs 12 residues. The CDR3 reads CASSPGLNEQFF. The CDR3 nucleotides are TGTGCCAGCAGCCCCGGACTAAATGAGCAGTTCTTC.

This chain uses TRBV5-8 with TRBJ1-3, with unresolved D. The V gene lost 4 bases and the J gene lost 2 bases, with 10 bases spanning the gap. The germline V gene encodes CDR1 SGHTS and CDR2 YDEGEE. The CDR3 consists of 14 residues. The DNA for the CDR3 is TGTGCCAGCAGCCCGGTCCAGGCTGGAAACACCATATATTTT. Protein product: CASSPVQAGNTIYF.

The CDR3 sequence is CASSLSGQGFETQYF. The CDR3 DNA reads as TGTGCCAGCAGCCTGTCGGGACAGGGGTTTGAGACCCAGTACTTC. This chain joins TRBV14 and TRBJ2-5; 10 positions match TRBD1. This CDR3 has 15 residues. J lost 5 bases, V lost 4 bases, and 7 bases had no gene match. The germline V gene encodes CDR1 SGHDN and CDR2 FVKESK. The full variable domain, rest sourced from reference TRBV14 and TRBJ2-5, is EAGVTQFPSHSVIEKGQTVTLRCDPISGHDNLYWYRRVMGKEIKFLLHFVKESKQDESGMPNNRFLAERTGGTYSTLKVQPAELEDSGVYFCASSLSGQGFETQYFGPGTRLLVL.

V and J are TRBV11-2 and TRBJ1-4, with a possible D match to TRBD1 (5 bases). The CDR3 loop spans 12 amino acids. Germline values: CDR1 SGHAT, CDR2 FQNNGV. Trimming took off 5 bases at V and 10 bases at J, with 11 bases between the two ends. For the CDR3, the DNA is TGTGCCAGCAGCCAAGGGGAGGTAAAACTGTTTTTT. This sequence encodes CASSQGEVKLFF. Looking up the rest from reference TRBV11-2 and TRBJ1-4 gives the full variable domain: EAGVAQSPRYKIIEKRQSVAFWCNPISGHATLYWYQQILGQGPKLLIQFQNNGVVDDSQLPKDRFSAERLKGVDSTLKIQPAKLEDSAVYLCASSQGEVKLFFGSGTQLSVL.

The gene calls are TRBV29-1 and TRBJ1-1, with 7 positions matching TRBD1. There are 14 residues in the CDR3. The J segment lost 5 bases and the V segment lost 5 bases, leaving 11 bases of the junction unmatched. The germline CDR1 and CDR2 sequences are SQVTM and ANQGSEA. The CDR3 nucleotides are TGCAGCGTTTATTATCCCAGGGGGAGGACTGAAGCTTTCTTT. Translation: CSVYYPRGRTEAFF.

The CDR3 DNA reads as TGTGCCAGCACCACGGGTGCCACAGATACGCAGTATTTT. Amino acid sequence: CASTTGATDTQYF. The chain uses TRBV6-6 and TRBJ2-3; no clear D gene. V lost 7 bases, J lost 2 bases, and 10 bases lay in between. Germline assignment: CDR1 MNHNY and CDR2 SVGAGI (reference sequence). This CDR3 contains 13 residues.

This clone is a singleton in its sample. The V gene is TRBV5-5, the J gene TRBJ1-6; D is undetermined. The germline V gene encodes CDR1 SGHKS and CDR2 YYEKEE (reference sequence). This CDR3 has 15 residues. Trimming removed 2 bases at V and 5 bases at J, with 11 bases between. This CDR3 reads CASSFGGRDNSPLHF. CDR3 nucleotide sequence: TGTGCCAGCAGCTTCGGCGGGCGCGATAATTCACCCCTCCACTTT.